This T cell receptor beta chain was retrieved from a study of T cells in Graves' hyperthyroidism and ophthalmopathy. The overall study: Peripheral blood samples were taken at initial diagnosis, prior to any treatment.

J gave up 5 bases and V 3 bases, and 13 bases lay outside the gene matches. Per germline, CDR1 SGDLS and CDR2 YYNGEE. CDR3 size: 16 residues. With regard to this clonotype: Its antigen is undetermined.

Study-wide points: Expanded thyroid clonotypes (above 0.001) were mostly also found in blood.

RNA transcripts yielded amplified TCR beta CDR3 regions. Researchers ran a first-round RT-PCR on the TCR CDR3 using the HTBI primer set. TCRdb redid the calling of the multiplex PCR reads with MiXCR, one entry per CDR3 protein. In the table there are hundreds of thousands of distinct CDR3 sequences, approximately 40% of which are singletons. The sequence derives from a man aged 18 to 30 with Graves' hyperthyroidism. This chain connects TRBV9 to TRBJ1-1, with 7 positions matching TRBD1. Sequencing input: blood. This chain's CDR3 is CASSASLTGRRTEAFF. CDR3 coding DNA: TGTGCCAGCAGCGCTTCCTTGACAGGGCGGAGAACTGAAGCTTTCTTT.